The 25 T cell receptor beta chains given below trace back to one sample, sequenced in a study of T cell repertoires in cytomegalovirus infection. TCRdb used MiXCR to reprocess the reads, holding one entry per CDR3 protein. Of 250,000 or so distinct CDR3 sequences listed, over 15% are singletons. Sequenced material: CD8+ T cells from PBMCs. These receptors were collected from a human donor in good health (CMV status not recorded). Some clones in this sample may be carry-over from other donors' samples.

This clonotype appeared many times. The chain carries TRBV7-2 and TRBJ2-7; 7 bases are shared with TRBD1. After removal of 2 bases from V and 6 bases from J, the junction contained 7 bases not matched to a gene. CDR1 and CDR2 from the germline V gene are SGHTA and FQGNSA. The CDR3 loop spans 14 amino acids. The CDR3 DNA follows: TGTGCCAGCAGCTTACCCCGGACAGGATCCGAGCAGTACTTC. Translation gives CASSLPRTGSEQYF.

J is TRBJ1-1 and V is TRBV6-2 or TRBV6-3, with a possible D match to TRBD1 (6 bases). The CDR3 has 16 residues. Germline assignment: CDR1 MNHEY and CDR2 SVGEGT. The germline V and J ends were trimmed by 2 bases and 1 base, with 14 bases remaining between them. In DNA, the CDR3 is TGTGCCAGCAGTTACCCTACAGGGATACGGAACACTGAAGCTTTCTTT. It yields the protein CASSYPTGIRNTEAFF.

Ten or more counts support this clonotype. V gene TRBV7-6 combines with J gene TRBJ1-1; D perhaps matches TRBD1 (6 bases). CDR1 and CDR2 (germline): SGHVS, FNYEAQ. This CDR3 region has 17 residues. Trimming pared 5 bases from V and 1 base from J, leaving 20 bases between. Here the CDR3 DNA reads TGTGCCAGCAGCCAACAAAAGGACACAGGGCAGAACACTGAAGCTTTCTTT. This sequence encodes CASSQQKDTGQNTEAFF.

The chain couples TRBV27 to TRBJ1-4, with D unresolved. Germline V gene sequence: CDR1 MNHEY, CDR2 SMNVEV (reference sequence). The CDR3 loop spans 15 amino acids. Trimming stripped 6 bases from V and 4 bases from J, with 15 bases between. The CDR3 loop reads CASRDAGFGNEKLFF. The CDR3 nucleotides are TGTGCCAGCAGAGACGCGGGGTTTGGTAATGAAAAACTGTTTTTT. Supplemented by reference TRBV27 and TRBJ1-4, the full variable domain reads EAQVTQNPRYLITVTGKKLTVTCSQNMNHEYMSWYRQDPGLGLRQIYYSMNVEVTDKGDVPEGYKVSRKEKRNFPLILESPSPNQTSLYFCASRDAGFGNEKLFFGSGTQLSVL.

This clonotype occurred a few times. CDR3 in DNA: TGTGCCATCAGTGACGAAGGGGTCGGTCAGCCCCAGCATTTT. Amino acid sequence: CAISDEGVGQPQHF. The J gene is TRBJ1-5, the V gene TRBV10-3, with a tentative D call TRBD1 (5 bases). Trimming shortened V by 3 bases and J by 6 bases, and 12 bases separated the two germline ends. The CDR3 loop spans 14 amino acids. Germline CDR1 and CDR2: ENHRY and SYGVKD.

At least ten counts were recorded for this clonotype. The rearrangement links TRBV7-8 to TRBJ1-5, with 8 nucleotides matching TRBD1. With V trimmed by 4 bases and J by 3 bases, 5 bases remained unmatched. CDR3 length: 15 residues. Germline V gene data show CDR1 as SGHVS and CDR2 as FQNEAQ. CDR3 sequence reads: CASSSRTGFNQPQHF. The CDR3, as DNA: TGTGCCAGCAGCTCAAGGACAGGGTTCAATCAGCCCCAGCATTTT.

This clonotype was recorded many times. The chain is built from TRBV10-3 and TRBJ2-1, with TRBD1 identical over 7 bases. The CDR3 runs 16 residues. Germline lookup yields CDR1 ENHRY and CDR2 SYGVKD. Trimming cost V 0 bases and J 4 bases; bases outside gene matches: 6. The CDR3 DNA reads TGTGCCATCAGTGAGTCGGGACAGTGGGGGTACAATGAGCAGTTCTTC. Amino acids: CAISESGQWGYNEQFF.

This clonotype appeared many times. V is TRBV2 and J is TRBJ2-7, with D possibly matching TRBD1 (5 bases). V was shortened by 1 base and J by 2 bases, with 9 bases between the two germline ends. Germline V gene lookup returns CDR1 SNHLY and CDR2 FYNNEI. The CDR3 runs 14 residues. The DNA of the CDR3 is TGTGCCAGCAGTGAAGGGACATCGCCCTACGAGCAGTACTTC. Protein: CASSEGTSPYEQYF.

This clonotype was detected a few times. V usage is TRBV6-5 and J usage is TRBJ1-2; tentative D call: TRBD1 (6 bases). The CDR3 is made up of 18 amino acids. CDR1 and CDR2 from the germline V gene are MNHEY and SVGAGI. Trimming pared 0 bases from V and 7 bases from J, leaving 24 bases between. CDR3 amino acids: CASSYSQVRGALFGGYTF. CDR3 sequence (DNA): TGTGCCAGCAGTTACTCCCAGGTCCGGGGGGCACTCTTCGGTGGCTACACCTTC.

The chain has TRBV28 and TRBJ1-6; D is uncertain. V was cut by 3 bases and J by 7 bases, with 16 bases left in between. The CDR3 is made up of 16 amino acids. Germline CDR1 and CDR2: MDHEN and SYDVKM. The CDR3 nucleotides are TGTGCCAGCAGTTTGCCCCCGGTGGGGAGGAATTCACCCCTCCACTTT. Protein: CASSLPPVGRNSPLHF.

This clonotype was recorded at least ten times. The chain has TRBV7-8 and TRBJ2-7; 8 nucleotides line up with TRBD2. Looked up from germline, CDR1 is SGHVS and CDR2 is FQNEAQ. After removal of 5 bases from V and 2 bases from J, the junction contained 11 bases not matched to a gene. There are 16 residues in the CDR3. CDR3 region: CASSPVSGGSTYEQYF. CDR3 in DNA: TGTGCCAGCAGCCCCGTGTCGGGGGGGTCAACCTACGAGCAGTACTTC.

This clonotype was seen many times. The genes are TRBV7-2 and TRBJ2-7; D is unresolved. The CDR3 is 14 amino acids. From germline, CDR1 is SGHTA and CDR2 FQGNSA. V lost 1 base and J 3 bases, leaving 10 bases between the germline ends. This chain's CDR3 is CASSLDRQFYEQYF. CDR3 DNA sequence: TGTGCCAGCAGCTTAGACCGGCAATTCTACGAGCAGTACTTC. Supplemented by reference TRBV7-2 and TRBJ2-7, the full variable domain reads GAGVSQSPSNKVTEKGKDVELRCDPISGHTALYWYRQSLGQGLEFLIYFQGNSAPDKSGLPSDRFSAERTGGSVSTLTIQRTQQEDSAVYLCASSLDRQFYEQYFGPGTRLTVT.

The CDR3 DNA follows: TGTGCCAGCAGTATGGTTGGGTCCGGAACAGGCTATGGCTACACCTTC. It codes for CASSMVGSGTGYGYTF. The V call is TRBV28, the J call TRBJ1-2; D is possibly TRBD1 (5 bases). V was shortened by 5 bases and J by 4 bases, with 20 bases between the two germline ends. CDR1 and CDR2 (germline): MDHEN, SYDVKM. The CDR3 covers 16 residues.

The rearrangement uses TRBV6-2 or TRBV6-3 and TRBJ2-1; D is tentatively TRBD1 or TRBD2 (7 bases each). Germline CDR1 is MNHEY and CDR2 is SVGEGT. The CDR3 runs to 15 residues. V lost 5 bases, J lost 6 bases, and 17 bases lay in between. The CDR3 region has the DNA TGTGCCAGCAGTGTTCAGGGGGGGAGAAGCAATGAGCAGTTCTTC. Translation gives CASSVQGGRSNEQFF.

This clonotype was detected many times. The gene calls are TRBV27 and TRBJ1-2; D is unclear. Germline CDR1 MNHEY, CDR2 SMNVEV (reference sequence). Trimming stripped 8 bases from V and 0 bases from J, with 13 bases between. The CDR3 length is 14 residues. The CDR3 spells CASAPTRANYGYTF. The CDR3 DNA is TGTGCCAGCGCCCCGACGAGAGCTAACTATGGCTACACCTTC.

V and J are TRBV28 and TRBJ1-1; D perhaps matches TRBD1 (5 bases). Germline-derived CDR1 and CDR2 are MDHEN and SYDVKM. The CDR3 has 11 residues. Trimming shortened V by 2 bases and J by 13 bases, and 11 bases separated the two germline ends. The CDR3 here is CASSLTGGNFF. DNA of the CDR3: TGTGCCAGCAGTTTAACAGGAGGGAATTTCTTT.

This chain joins TRBV27 and TRBJ1-1, with D unclear. Germline V gene data show CDR1 as MNHEY and CDR2 as SMNVEV (reference sequence). This CDR3 region has 16 residues. V was shortened by 6 bases and J by 0 bases, with 17 bases between the two germline ends. The CDR3 loop reads CASRAGLNFMNTEAFF. For the CDR3, the DNA is TGTGCCAGCAGGGCCGGACTGAACTTTATGAACACTGAAGCTTTCTTT.

J is TRBJ2-2 and V is TRBV19, with D perhaps assigned TRBD1 or TRBD2 (5 bases each). The CDR3 sequence is 11 residues long. Germline V gene lookup returns CDR1 LNHDA and CDR2 SQIVND (reference sequence). V lost 7 bases and J lost 8, with 8 bases in between. Here the CDR3 DNA reads TGTGCCAGTACGGGGCCGGGGGAGCTGTTTTTT. It translates to CASTGPGELFF. The full variable domain, with the rest looked up from reference TRBV19 and TRBJ2-2, is DGGITQSPKYLFRKEGQNVTLSCEQNLNHDAMYWYRQDPGQGLRLIYYSQIVNDFQKGDIAEGYSVSREKKESFPLTVTSAQKNPTAFYLCASTGPGELFFGEGSRLTVL.

This clonotype was seen at least ten times. The gene calls are TRBV7-6 and TRBJ1-6; D remains ambiguous. The germline CDR1 and CDR2 sequences are SGHVS and FNYEAQ. The CDR3 runs 14 residues. V lost 7 bases and J 6 bases, leaving 13 bases between the germline ends. The CDR3 DNA sequence: TGTGCCAGCACCCCGTCAGGCCCTAATTCACCCCTCCACTTT. This encodes CASTPSGPNSPLHF.

A few counts support this clonotype. The chain has TRBV11-1 and TRBJ2-7; tentatively, D is TRBD1 (6 bases). V was trimmed by 1 base and J by 3 bases, leaving 13 bases between them. CDR3 length: 15 residues. Germline CDR1 and CDR2: SGHAT and FQDESV (reference sequence). The CDR3: CASSLEQGLLYEQYF. Here the CDR3 DNA reads TGTGCCAGCAGCTTAGAACAGGGCTTACTCTACGAGCAGTACTTC.

This clonotype was counted a few times. V gene TRBV20-1 combines with J gene TRBJ2-1, with 9 bases fitting TRBD2. CDR3 length: 16 residues. Trimming at V came to 0 bases and at J to 4 bases, leaving 7 bases not matched to a gene. Germline assignment: CDR1 DFQATT and CDR2 SNEGSKA (reference sequence). The CDR3 DNA reads TGCAGTGCTAGAGATCCAGCGGGGGGCCTTTACAATGAGCAGTTCTTC. Residues: CSARDPAGGLYNEQFF.

The sample holds many counts of this clonotype. V usage is TRBV7-2 and J usage is TRBJ2-7; 7 nucleotides match TRBD2. After removal of 3 bases from V and 7 bases from J, the junction contained 15 bases not matched to a gene. The CDR3 runs to 16 residues. Germline V gene sequence: CDR1 SGHTA, CDR2 FQGNSA. The CDR3 bases are TGTGCCAGCAGCTTTGGGACTGATCGGGGGGTGGGTGAGCAGTACTTC. This codes for CASSFGTDRGVGEQYF.

There are many counts of this clonotype. The chain joins TRBV28 to TRBJ1-1; D remains ambiguous. The CDR3 totals 15 residues. The V and J ends lost 4 bases and 2 bases respectively, with 14 bases between them. Germline CDR1 MDHEN, CDR2 SYDVKM. DNA of the CDR3: TGTGCCAGCAGTTCCCCCCTACACGATAACACTGAAGCTTTCTTT. Its translation is CASSSPLHDNTEAFF.

Ten or more counts support this clonotype. The V and J genes are TRBV5-6 and TRBJ1-1; perhaps TRBD1 as D (5 bases). V lost 2 bases to trimming and J lost 1 base, with 9 bases between them. Per the germline V gene, CDR1 is SGHDT and CDR2 is YYEEEE. There are 14 residues in the CDR3. CDR3 amino acids: CASSFTGSNTEAFF. In DNA form, the CDR3 reads TGTGCCAGCAGCTTTACAGGTTCGAACACTGAAGCTTTCTTT.

This clonotype was counted many times. J is TRBJ2-7 and V is TRBV7-9; D is perhaps TRBD1 (7 bases). V was trimmed by 8 bases and J by 4 bases, leaving 21 bases between them. The germline V gene encodes CDR1 SEHNR and CDR2 FQNEAQ (reference sequence). This CDR3 has 15 residues. CDR3 sequence: CASRRGPGQIYEQYF. As DNA, the CDR3 is TGTGCCAGCCGGCGGGGCCCGGGACAGATTTACGAGCAGTACTTC.